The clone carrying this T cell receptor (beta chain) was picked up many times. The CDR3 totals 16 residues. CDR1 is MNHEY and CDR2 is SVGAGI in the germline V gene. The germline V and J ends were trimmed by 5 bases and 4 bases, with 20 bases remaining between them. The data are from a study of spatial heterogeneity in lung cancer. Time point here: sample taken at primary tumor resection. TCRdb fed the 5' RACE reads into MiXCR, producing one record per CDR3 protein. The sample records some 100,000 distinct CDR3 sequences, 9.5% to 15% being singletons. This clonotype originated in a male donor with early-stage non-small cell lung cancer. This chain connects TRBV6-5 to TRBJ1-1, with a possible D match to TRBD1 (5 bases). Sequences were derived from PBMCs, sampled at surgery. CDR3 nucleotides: TGTGCCAGCAGTCCCTCGGGGAGGGGTTCGGCCACTGAAGCTTTCTTT. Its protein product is CASSPSGRGSATEAFF.